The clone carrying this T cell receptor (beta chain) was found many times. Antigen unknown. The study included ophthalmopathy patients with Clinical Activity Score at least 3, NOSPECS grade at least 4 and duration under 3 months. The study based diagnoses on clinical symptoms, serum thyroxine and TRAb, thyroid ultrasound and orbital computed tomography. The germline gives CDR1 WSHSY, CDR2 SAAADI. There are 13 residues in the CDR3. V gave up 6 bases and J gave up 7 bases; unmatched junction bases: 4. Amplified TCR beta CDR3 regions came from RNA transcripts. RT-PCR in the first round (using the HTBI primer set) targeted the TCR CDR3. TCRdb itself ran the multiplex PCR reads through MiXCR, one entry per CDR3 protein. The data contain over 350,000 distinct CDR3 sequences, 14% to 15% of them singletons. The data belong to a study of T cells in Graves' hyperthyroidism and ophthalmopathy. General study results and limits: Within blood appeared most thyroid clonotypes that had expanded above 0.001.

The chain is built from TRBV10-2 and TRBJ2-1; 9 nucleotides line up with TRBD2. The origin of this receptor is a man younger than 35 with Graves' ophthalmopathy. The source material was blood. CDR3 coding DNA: TGCGCCAGCAGAGCGGGGGGTAGTAATGAGCAGTTCTTC. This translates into CASRAGGSNEQFF.